This is a list of T cell receptor beta chains from one sample in a study of T cell responses to AZD1222 COVID-19 vaccine. Method: immunoSEQ multiplex PCR; TCRdb's copy keeps in-frame clones and lacks some. The sample consists of about 160,000 clones, roughly 92% of them appearing once. The sample consisted of peripheral blood, taken on day 0 of AZD1222 vaccination. The receptors were gathered from an adult in good health. Each CDR3 is given with its conserved first and last residue. Fields, in order: D gene, J gene, V gene, clone size, CDR3 protein, CDR3 DNA. The D gene is left open where the match is weak. Only part of the rows carry a size: once, few, many, or a class if the clone is expanded.

d_call: TRBD2
j_call: TRBJ2-1
v_call: TRBV7-9
clone_size: .
cdr3_aa: CASSRPESGGPPFF
cdr3_nt: TGTGCCAGCAGCAGACCGGAGAGCGGGGGCCCCCCGTTCTTC

d_call: .
j_call: TRBJ2-2
v_call: TRBV3-1/TRBV3-2
clone_size: .
cdr3_aa: CASPGDRLNTGELFF
cdr3_nt: TGTGCCAGCCCCGGGGACCGCCTCAACACCGGGGAGCTGTTTTTT

d_call: .
j_call: TRBJ1-5
v_call: TRBV19
clone_size: .
cdr3_aa: CASSIRRGGNQPQHF
cdr3_nt: TGTGCCAGTAGTATCCGGAGGGGAGGCAATCAGCCCCAGCATTTT

d_call: TRBD2
j_call: TRBJ2-1
v_call: TRBV7-2
clone_size: .
cdr3_aa: CASSLLPGTSGRGNEQFF
cdr3_nt: TGTGCCAGCAGCTTACTACCCGGGACTAGCGGGAGAGGGAATGAGCAGTTCTTC

d_call: .
j_call: TRBJ1-1
v_call: TRBV3-1/TRBV3-2
clone_size: .
cdr3_aa: CASSQVSGMMNTEAFF
cdr3_nt: TGTGCCAGCAGCCAAGTTTCCGGCATGATGAACACTGAAGCTTTCTTT

d_call: .
j_call: TRBJ1-4
v_call: TRBV28
clone_size: .
cdr3_aa: CASIRSDRRTNEKLFF
cdr3_nt: TGTGCCAGCATTCGTTCCGACAGGAGAACTAATGAAAAACTGTTTTTT

d_call: .
j_call: TRBJ1-4
v_call: TRBV11-2
clone_size: .
cdr3_aa: CASSLGYEKLFF
cdr3_nt: TGTGCCAGCAGCTTGGGCTATGAAAAACTGTTTTTT

d_call: TRBD1
j_call: TRBJ1-1
v_call: TRBV28
clone_size: few
cdr3_aa: CASGTGGIVGTEAFF
cdr3_nt: TGTGCCAGTGGAACAGGGGGCATCGTAGGCACTGAAGCTTTCTTT

d_call: .
j_call: TRBJ2-6
v_call: TRBV30
clone_size: .
cdr3_aa: CAWSIFRVLTF
cdr3_nt: TGTGCCTGGAGTATCTTTCGCGTCCTGACTTTC

d_call: TRBD2
j_call: TRBJ2-5
v_call: TRBV5-5
clone_size: .
cdr3_aa: CASSLGLAGVTETQYF
cdr3_nt: TGTGCCAGCAGCTTGGGGCTAGCGGGGGTCACAGAGACCCAGTACTTC

d_call: .
j_call: TRBJ2-3
v_call: TRBV5-3
clone_size: .
cdr3_aa: CARSLASGGPDTQYF
cdr3_nt: TGTGCCAGAAGCTTGGCCTCGGGGGGCCCAGATACGCAGTATTTT

d_call: .
j_call: TRBJ1-1
v_call: TRBV27
clone_size: few
cdr3_aa: CASSLRQNTEAFF
cdr3_nt: TGTGCCAGCAGTTTAAGACAGAACACTGAAGCTTTCTTT

d_call: .
j_call: TRBJ1-2
v_call: TRBV2
clone_size: .
cdr3_aa: CASSDSWGYYGYTF
cdr3_nt: TGTGCCAGCAGTGATTCCTGGGGGTACTATGGCTACACCTTC

d_call: .
j_call: TRBJ2-2
v_call: TRBV29-1
clone_size: .
cdr3_aa: CSVFSGTGELFF
cdr3_nt: TGCAGCGTCTTCAGCGGGACCGGGGAGCTGTTTTTT

d_call: .
j_call: TRBJ1-5
v_call: TRBV2
clone_size: .
cdr3_aa: CASSEARGNQPQHF
cdr3_nt: TGTGCCAGCAGTGAAGCTAGGGGGAATCAGCCCCAGCATTTT

d_call: TRBD2
j_call: TRBJ2-5
v_call: TRBV5-1
clone_size: .
cdr3_aa: CASSLDWAGGRTGETQYF
cdr3_nt: TGCGCCAGCAGCTTGGATTGGGCGGGAGGCCGTACGGGAGAGACCCAGTACTTC

d_call: .
j_call: TRBJ2-3
v_call: TRBV5-5
clone_size: .
cdr3_aa: CASGGGSSQADTQYF
cdr3_nt: TGTGCCAGCGGTGGTGGGTCCTCGCAGGCAGATACGCAGTATTTT

d_call: .
j_call: TRBJ1-2
v_call: TRBV6-5
clone_size: .
cdr3_aa: CASRGPDSLYGYTF
cdr3_nt: TGTGCCAGCAGGGGACCGGACAGTCTCTATGGCTACACCTTC

d_call: .
j_call: TRBJ2-3
v_call: TRBV2
clone_size: .
cdr3_aa: CASRAGRTDTQYF
cdr3_nt: TGTGCCAGCAGGGCGGGACGCACAGATACGCAGTATTTT

d_call: .
j_call: TRBJ1-1
v_call: TRBV18
clone_size: once
cdr3_aa: CASSPGAGNTEAFF
cdr3_nt: TGTGCCAGCTCACCAGGGGCGGGTAACACTGAAGCTTTCTTT

d_call: .
j_call: TRBJ1-5
v_call: TRBV7-9
clone_size: .
cdr3_aa: CASSLAQSGFGQPQHF
cdr3_nt: TGTGCCAGCAGCTTAGCGCAATCAGGGTTTGGTCAGCCCCAGCATTTT

d_call: TRBD2
j_call: TRBJ2-2
v_call: TRBV7-9
clone_size: .
cdr3_aa: CASDSTRGEATGELFF
cdr3_nt: TGTGCCAGCGACTCGACGCGGGGGGAGGCCACCGGGGAGCTGTTTTTT

d_call: .
j_call: TRBJ1-5
v_call: TRBV15
clone_size: .
cdr3_aa: CATSRTDINQPQHF
cdr3_nt: TGTGCCACCAGCAGGACGGATATCAATCAGCCCCAGCATTTT

d_call: .
j_call: TRBJ1-2
v_call: TRBV28
clone_size: .
cdr3_aa: CASSLLSDYGYTF
cdr3_nt: TGTGCCAGCAGCCTCCTTTCCGATTATGGCTACACCTTC

d_call: .
j_call: TRBJ1-6
v_call: TRBV7-8
clone_size: once
cdr3_aa: CASSRGGTTNSPLHF
cdr3_nt: TGTGCCAGCAGCCGGGGTGGGACTACTAATTCACCCCTCCACTTT

d_call: .
j_call: TRBJ2-3
v_call: TRBV2
clone_size: .
cdr3_aa: CASSEQGTDTQYF
cdr3_nt: TGTGCCAGCAGTGAACAGGGCACAGATACGCAGTATTTT

d_call: .
j_call: TRBJ2-2
v_call: TRBV19
clone_size: .
cdr3_aa: CASIVGGELFF
cdr3_nt: TGTGCCAGTATCGTTGGCGGGGAGCTGTTTTTT

d_call: .
j_call: TRBJ1-1
v_call: TRBV21-1
clone_size: .
cdr3_aa: CASSRMSQGAFNTEAFF
cdr3_nt: TGTGCCAGCAGCAGAATGAGCCAGGGAGCCTTCAACACTGAAGCTTTCTTT

d_call: .
j_call: TRBJ1-5
v_call: TRBV18
clone_size: once
cdr3_aa: CASSQGGYSNQPQHF
cdr3_nt: TGTGCCAGCTCACAGGGTGGTTATAGCAATCAGCCCCAGCATTTT

d_call: .
j_call: TRBJ1-2
v_call: TRBV19
clone_size: .
cdr3_aa: CASSIGSNYGYTF
cdr3_nt: TGTGCCAGTAGTATAGGCAGTAACTATGGCTACACCTTC

d_call: TRBD2
j_call: TRBJ2-1
v_call: TRBV27
clone_size: .
cdr3_aa: CASSLFRLAGSYNEQFF
cdr3_nt: TGTGCCAGCAGTTTATTTCGTCTAGCGGGATCCTACAATGAGCAGTTCTTC

d_call: TRBD2
j_call: TRBJ2-1
v_call: TRBV3-1/TRBV3-2
clone_size: .
cdr3_aa: CASSRSGGSGEQFF
cdr3_nt: TGTGCCAGCAGCCGTAGCGGGGGGTCAGGCGAGCAGTTCTTC

d_call: TRBD1
j_call: TRBJ1-2
v_call: TRBV10-2
clone_size: .
cdr3_aa: CASSGNPGQGKGDGYTF
cdr3_nt: TGCGCCAGCAGTGGAAACCCGGGACAGGGGAAGGGGGATGGCTACACCTTC

d_call: TRBD1
j_call: TRBJ1-2
v_call: TRBV30
clone_size: .
cdr3_aa: CAWSLPGDRANYGYTF
cdr3_nt: TGTGCCTGGAGCCTCCCGGGGGACAGGGCTAACTATGGCTACACCTTC

d_call: TRBD1
j_call: TRBJ1-2
v_call: TRBV28
clone_size: .
cdr3_aa: CASSLRDRGRGYTF
cdr3_nt: TGTGCCAGCAGTTTACGGGACAGGGGGCGAGGCTACACCTTC

d_call: TRBD1
j_call: TRBJ1-1
v_call: TRBV6-5
clone_size: .
cdr3_aa: CASSYATGVTNTEAFF
cdr3_nt: TGTGCCAGCAGTTACGCAACAGGGGTAACGAACACTGAAGCTTTCTTT

d_call: TRBD1
j_call: TRBJ2-2
v_call: TRBV6-5
clone_size: .
cdr3_aa: CASSYNDRETGELFF
cdr3_nt: TGTGCCAGCAGTTACAATGACAGGGAAACGGGGGAGCTGTTTTTT

d_call: .
j_call: TRBJ2-2
v_call: TRBV4-3
clone_size: .
cdr3_aa: CASSQSLAHTGELFF
cdr3_nt: TGCGCCAGCAGCCAAAGTCTAGCCCACACCGGGGAGCTGTTTTTT

d_call: .
j_call: TRBJ2-3
v_call: TRBV6-5
clone_size: .
cdr3_aa: CASSLEVRTDTQYF
cdr3_nt: TGTGCCAGCTCGTTAGAAGTCCGCACAGATACGCAGTATTTT

d_call: .
j_call: TRBJ2-5
v_call: TRBV5-1
clone_size: .
cdr3_aa: CASSTSTLRGGPPETQYF
cdr3_nt: TGCGCCAGCAGCACCTCAACTCTTAGGGGGGGGCCTCCGGAGACCCAGTACTTC

d_call: TRBD1
j_call: TRBJ1-6
v_call: TRBV30
clone_size: .
cdr3_aa: CAWSGTGGSPLHF
cdr3_nt: TGTGCCTGGAGTGGGACAGGGGGTTCACCCCTCCACTTT

d_call: .
j_call: TRBJ1-1
v_call: TRBV19
clone_size: .
cdr3_aa: CASSFQENTEAFF
cdr3_nt: TGTGCCAGTAGTTTTCAGGAGAACACTGAAGCTTTCTTT

d_call: .
j_call: TRBJ1-1
v_call: TRBV18
clone_size: .
cdr3_aa: CASSPPSSHGTEAFF
cdr3_nt: TGTGCCAGCTCACCACCGTCAAGCCATGGCACTGAAGCTTTCTTT

d_call: .
j_call: TRBJ1-5
v_call: TRBV5-4
clone_size: .
cdr3_aa: CASSPSAGPNQPQHF
cdr3_nt: TGTGCCAGCAGCCCAAGTGCGGGTCCCAATCAGCCCCAGCATTTT

d_call: TRBD1
j_call: TRBJ2-2
v_call: TRBV4-3
clone_size: .
cdr3_aa: CASSQGRTGRGGELFF
cdr3_nt: TGCGCCAGCAGCCAAGGTCGGACAGGGCGGGGCGGGGAGCTGTTTTTT

d_call: .
j_call: TRBJ2-2
v_call: TRBV5-4
clone_size: .
cdr3_aa: CASKWGRGNTGELFF
cdr3_nt: TGTGCCAGCAAATGGGGGAGAGGAAACACCGGGGAGCTGTTTTTT

d_call: TRBD1
j_call: TRBJ1-3
v_call: TRBV9
clone_size: .
cdr3_aa: CASSVAWTGGNTIYF
cdr3_nt: TGTGCCAGCAGCGTAGCCTGGACAGGTGGAAACACCATATATTTT

d_call: .
j_call: TRBJ2-2
v_call: TRBV14
clone_size: .
cdr3_aa: CASSQALGSTGELFF
cdr3_nt: TGTGCCAGCAGCCAGGCCCTGGGGTCGACCGGGGAGCTGTTTTTT

d_call: .
j_call: TRBJ1-4
v_call: TRBV5-1
clone_size: .
cdr3_aa: CASSLHRNSAATNEKLFF
cdr3_nt: TGCGCCAGCAGCCTCCATAGAAACAGTGCAGCAACTAATGAAAAACTGTTTTTT

d_call: .
j_call: TRBJ2-1
v_call: TRBV7-3
clone_size: .
cdr3_aa: CASSLRGAYNEQFF
cdr3_nt: TGTGCCAGCAGCTTACGGGGTGCCTACAATGAGCAGTTCTTC

d_call: .
j_call: TRBJ1-4
v_call: TRBV18
clone_size: .
cdr3_aa: CASSPSFFLTNEKLFF
cdr3_nt: TGTGCCAGCTCACCGTCCTTTTTTTTAACTAATGAAAAACTGTTTTTT

d_call: TRBD1
j_call: TRBJ1-5
v_call: TRBV7-9
clone_size: .
cdr3_aa: CASSSGGQPQHF
cdr3_nt: TGTGCCAGCAGCTCAGGGGGTCAGCCCCAGCATTTT

d_call: TRBD2
j_call: TRBJ2-5
v_call: TRBV28
clone_size: once
cdr3_aa: CATGGGRETQYF
cdr3_nt: TGTGCCACCGGGGGGGGGCGAGAGACCCAGTACTTC

d_call: TRBD2
j_call: TRBJ2-1
v_call: TRBV24-1
clone_size: .
cdr3_aa: CAIQLAAYNEQFF
cdr3_nt: TGTGCCATCCAACTAGCGGCGTACAATGAGCAGTTCTTC

d_call: .
j_call: TRBJ2-2
v_call: TRBV5-1
clone_size: .
cdr3_aa: CASSGRVPANTGELFF
cdr3_nt: TGCGCCAGCAGCGGCCGGGTACCGGCAAACACCGGGGAGCTGTTTTTT

d_call: .
j_call: TRBJ1-1
v_call: TRBV28
clone_size: once
cdr3_aa: CASTILGRVGRNTEAFF
cdr3_nt: TGTGCCAGCACCATTTTGGGTAGGGTAGGGCGGAACACTGAAGCTTTCTTT

d_call: .
j_call: TRBJ1-4
v_call: TRBV3-1/TRBV3-2
clone_size: once
cdr3_aa: CASSQFGPDRLFF
cdr3_nt: TGTGCCAGCAGCCAATTCGGTCCCGACAGGCTGTTTTTT

d_call: .
j_call: TRBJ1-2
v_call: TRBV7-2
clone_size: .
cdr3_aa: CASTFRGDGYTF
cdr3_nt: TGTGCCAGCACCTTCCGGGGCGATGGCTACACCTTC

d_call: .
j_call: TRBJ2-1
v_call: TRBV7-9
clone_size: .
cdr3_aa: CASSLDINEQFF
cdr3_nt: TGTGCCAGCAGCTTAGATATCAATGAGCAGTTCTTC